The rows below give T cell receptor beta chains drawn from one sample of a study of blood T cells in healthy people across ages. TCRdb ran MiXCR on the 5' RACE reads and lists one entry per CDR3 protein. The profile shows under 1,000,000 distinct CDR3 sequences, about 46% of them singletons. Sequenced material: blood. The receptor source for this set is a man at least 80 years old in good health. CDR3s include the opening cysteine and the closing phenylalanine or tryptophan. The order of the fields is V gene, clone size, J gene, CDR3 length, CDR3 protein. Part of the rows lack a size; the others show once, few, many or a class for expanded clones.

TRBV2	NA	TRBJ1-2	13	CAGRERDNYGYTF
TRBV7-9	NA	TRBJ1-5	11	CASSNGGPEHF
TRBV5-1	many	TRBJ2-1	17	CASSLSPGAERTDEQFF
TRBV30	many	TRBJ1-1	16	CAWSGILGTPNTEAFF
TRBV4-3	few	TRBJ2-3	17	CASSRLPRTDDTDTQYF
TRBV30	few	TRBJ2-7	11	CAWSVGGEQYF
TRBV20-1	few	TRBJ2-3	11	CSARDGRTQYF
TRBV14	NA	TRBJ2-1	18	CASSQSSGGLDFYNEQFF
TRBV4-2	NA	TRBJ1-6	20	CANSQDLGTGGLSYNSPLHF
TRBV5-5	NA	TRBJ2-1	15	CASSLGAGRAREQFF
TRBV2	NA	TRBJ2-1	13	CAMAGTGGNEQFF
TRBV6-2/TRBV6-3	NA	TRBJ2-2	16	CASSYLSGASTGELFF
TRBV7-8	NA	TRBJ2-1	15	CASSSIDSVYNEQFF
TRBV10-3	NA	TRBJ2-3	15	CAISSGESGTDTQYF
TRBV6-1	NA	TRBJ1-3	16	CASSASRVGSGNTIYF
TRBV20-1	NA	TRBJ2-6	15	CSASLGLSGANVLTF
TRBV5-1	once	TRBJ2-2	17	CASRPTSGGTNTGELFF
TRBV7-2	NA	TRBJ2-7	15	CASTPNLAGGYEQYF
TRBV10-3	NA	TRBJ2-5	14	CAITGAPSGGTQYF
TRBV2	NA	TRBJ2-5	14	CASSEARLVNEQYF
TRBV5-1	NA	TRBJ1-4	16	CASSLGGSGANEKLFF
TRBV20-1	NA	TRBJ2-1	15	CSARVAGGPGNEQFF
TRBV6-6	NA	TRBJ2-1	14	CASSPSGGGVTQFF
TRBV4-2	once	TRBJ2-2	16	CASSPLDASNTGELFF
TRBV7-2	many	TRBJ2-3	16	CASSLGASGSRDTQYF
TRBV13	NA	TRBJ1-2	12	CASSLGHGENTF
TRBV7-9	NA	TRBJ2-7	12	CASGGRRDEQYF
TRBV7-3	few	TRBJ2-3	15	CASRQAPGHTDTQYF
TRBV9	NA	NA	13	CASSGTRQETQYF
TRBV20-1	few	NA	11	CSEGGLNIQYF
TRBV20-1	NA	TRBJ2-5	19	CSARAGLAGGAFRQETQYF
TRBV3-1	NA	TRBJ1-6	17	CASSHLPGWGGSSPLHF